The rows below give T cell receptor beta chains drawn from one sample of a study of blood T cell repertoires in COVID-19. Only in-frame clones appear in the TCRdb table, and some are missing; sequencing was by immunoSEQ multiplex PCR. This table has some 370,000 clones, roughly four fifths appearing once. The sample consisted of PBMCs or T cells enriched from blood (not recorded which). The receptors stem from a woman between 45 and 65 years old who had recovered from COVID-19. The CDR3 runs from the conserved cysteine through the conserved F or W. The order of the fields is V gene, J gene, CDR3 length, CDR3 protein.

TRBV6-5	TRBJ1-5	16	CASSLGLGTADQPQHF
TRBV11-2	TRBJ2-3	15	CASSLVGHSTDTQYF
TRBV19	TRBJ1-1	14	CASRPGGRDTEAFF
TRBV23-1	TRBJ2-6	16	CASTRGAIPGANVLTF
TRBV6-2/TRBV6-3	TRBJ2-5	15	CASSRESLRGETQYF
TRBV11-2	TRBJ1-2	14	CASSSETGGFGYTF
TRBV27	TRBJ2-7	15	CASSSPGTGKSEQYF
TRBV28	TRBJ2-3	14	CASRGRQGSDTQYF
TRBV11-3	TRBJ1-1	11	CASSLGVEAFF
TRBV3-1/TRBV3-2	TRBJ2-3	14	CASSHSGNTDTQYF
TRBV18	TRBJ2-3	19	CASSPLFPPSSETTDTQYF
TRBV3-1/TRBV3-2	TRBJ1-2	14	CASSQRPTGADGTF
TRBV4-1	TRBJ2-1	16	CASSQRLAGAGDEQFF
TRBV30	TRBJ2-5	15	CASSEKTGYQKTQYF
TRBV2	TRBJ1-4	16	CASSEMGGRYGEKLFF
TRBV19	TRBJ2-1	16	CASSLTARSSYNEQFF
TRBV12-5	TRBJ2-2	17	CASGLISGTGNTGELFF
TRBV9	TRBJ1-1	13	CASSVNPDREAFF
TRBV6-2/TRBV6-3	TRBJ1-6	14	CASSQTGVDSPLHF
TRBV6-2/TRBV6-3	TRBJ1-6	14	CASSRGQLNSPLHF
TRBV6-2/TRBV6-3	TRBJ2-7	17	CASSNLEGLAGTYEQYF
TRBV5-5	TRBJ1-1	14	CASTPGLGNTEAFF
TRBV5-1	TRBJ2-5	12	CASSSTLETQYF
TRBV20-1	TRBJ1-5	19	CSASGVLLTGTYSNQPQHF
TRBV19	TRBJ1-1	13	CASRTQGDTEAFF
TRBV25-1	TRBJ2-7	15	CASRSRGRDSYEQYF
TRBV18	TRBJ1-5	15	CASSARQDSNQPQHF
TRBV19	TRBJ2-5	15	CASRRTSGTRETQYF
TRBV5-1	TRBJ2-2	15	CASSPGLSNTGELFF
TRBV30	TRBJ1-4	13	CAWSVQGAEKLFF
TRBV19	TRBJ1-1	13	CASSIARDTEAFF
TRBV6-5	TRBJ2-7	13	CASRSDRAYEQYF
TRBV11-2	TRBJ1-2	17	CASSLGAQGVTSYGYTF
TRBV7-2	TRBJ2-2	16	CASTHVRGSSTGELFF
TRBV2	TRBJ1-2	15	CASISGQGGIYGYTF
TRBV11-3	TRBJ1-1	16	CASSRSPGQGATEAFF
TRBV9	TRBJ1-1	14	CASSPRDSGTEAFF
TRBV6-2/TRBV6-3	TRBJ2-1	15	CASSHRDRKINEQFF
TRBV19	TRBJ1-4	14	CASSKRGGYEKLFF
TRBV11-3	TRBJ2-5	15	CASSLGQGGQETQYF
TRBV6-1	TRBJ2-1	15	CASSLSGSDHNEQFF
TRBV28	TRBJ1-6	16	CASNFRGGRNNSPLHF
TRBV19	TRBJ2-5	16	CASSISATGGFETQYF
TRBV27	TRBJ2-1	14	CASSFGLGVNEQFF
TRBV2	TRBJ1-4	13	CASSRQGWEKLFF
TRBV19	TRBJ2-2	12	CACQENTGELFF
TRBV11-3	TRBJ1-6	15	CASSEQGQANSPLHF
TRBV20-1	TRBJ1-3	11	CSASVADTIYF